This T cell receptor (beta chain) derives from a study of blood T cell repertoires in COVID-19. The germline CDR1 and CDR2 sequences are KGHDR and SFDVKD. CDR3 length equals 21 residues. V gave up 3 bases and J gave up 1 base, with 26 bases separating them. Original processing methods: It was from reference gene primer amplification that nucleated cell counts were estimated. TCRdb keeps only in-frame clones here, not all; method: immunoSEQ multiplex PCR. V, J and clone size were drawn from that table, and D and trimming were deduced from the DNA. Of approximately 240,000 clones listed, around 90% are singletons.

The sequence was collected from a woman under 30 who had recovered from COVID-19. The chain links TRBV24-1 to TRBJ1-4; the D gene is possibly TRBD1 (6 bases). Sample: PBMCs or T cells enriched from blood (not recorded which). CDR3 nucleotides: TGTGCCACCAGTGATCGCGACACCGACAGGACGAGAATAGAAACTAATGAAAAACTGTTTTTT. The encoded protein is CATSDRDTDRTRIETNEKLFF.